This is a list of T cell receptor beta chains from one sample in a study of blood T cells in healthy people across ages. TCRdb ran MiXCR on the 5' RACE reads and lists one entry per CDR3 protein. The sample consists of about 810,000 distinct CDR3 sequences, 30% to 45% of them appearing once. The specimen sequenced was blood. The receptors derive from a man aged 18 to 35 in good health. Both conserved end residues are part of each CDR3. D genes are given only for firm matches. Clone sizes are given selectively: once, few, many, or a class where the clone is expanded.

-	TRBV7-2	TRBJ1-2	TRBD1	TGTGCCAGCAGCTTCGGAGACAGGGTTGGTGGCTACACCTTC	CASSFGDRVGGYTF
many	TRBV4-2	TRBJ1-5	TRBD1	TGTGCCAGCAGCCAAGAACAGGGGGGTCAGCCCCAGCATTTT	CASSQEQGGQPQHF
-	TRBV3-1	TRBJ2-7	TRBD1	TGTGCCAGCAGACCCACTGCGACAGGGAGCTACGAGCAGTACTTC	CASRPTATGSYEQYF
many	TRBV20-1	TRBJ2-1	-	TGCAGTGCTTCGGGGAGGCCTTACAATGAGCAGTTCTTC	CSASGRPYNEQFF
-	TRBV2	TRBJ2-3	-	TGTGCCAGCAGTGAAGCGCTTCGAGATACGCAGTATTTT	CASSEALRDTQYF
few	TRBV20-1	TRBJ2-3	TRBD2	TGCAGTGCTGCCCACTTTAGCGGGGGGGGCACAGATACGCAGTATTTT	CSAAHFSGGGTDTQYF
-	TRBV7-2	TRBJ2-7	TRBD2	TGTGCCAGCAAACTAGCGGGACTCTCCTACGAGCAGTACTTC	CASKLAGLSYEQYF
many	TRBV9	TRBJ2-7	TRBD1	TGTGCCAGCAGCGTAGACAGGGGCGGCTACGAGCAGTACTTC	CASSVDRGGYEQYF
few	TRBV6-6	TRBJ1-6	-	TGTGCCAGCCGAGGGGAATCACCCCTCCACTTT	CASRGESPLHF
few	TRBV5-1	TRBJ1-6	-	TGCGCCAGCAGCTCGGGACGACCCCCGGATAATTCACCCCTCCACTTT	CASSSGRPPDNSPLHF
-	TRBV4-1	TRBJ2-4	-	TGCGCCAGCAGCCAAGAGGGGCGGGGCAGCAAAAACATTCAGTACTTC	CASSQEGRGSKNIQYF
-	TRBV20-1	TRBJ2-3	-	TGCAGTGCTAGAGCCGGGAGCACAGATACGCAGTATTTT	CSARAGSTDTQYF
many	TRBV20-1	TRBJ1-2	-	TGCAGTGCCAGAGAGGGTGGGGACTATGGCTACACCTTC	CSAREGGDYGYTF
-	TRBV28	TRBJ2-1	-	TGTGCCAGCAGTCTAACCGGGACAGAGGGGGGGGAGCAGTTCTTC	CASSLTGTEGGEQFF
-	TRBV4-3	TRBJ1-6	TRBD1	TGCGCCAGCAGCCAACGGACAGGGGGTAATTCACCCCTCCACTTT	CASSQRTGGNSPLHF
-	TRBV27	TRBJ1-1	-	TGTGCCAGCAGTCGCCTGCTGAACACTGAAGCTTTCTTT	CASSRLLNTEAFF
-	TRBV10-3	TRBJ1-5	-	TGTGCCATCAGTGAGTCAAGAGCCTACAATCAGCCCCAGCATTTT	CAISESRAYNQPQHF
-	TRBV18	TRBJ1-1	TRBD1	TGTGCCAGCTCACCACCGATCGGGGGACAGGGGGCCCCTGAAGCTTTCTTT	CASSPPIGGQGAPEAFF
few	TRBV7-6	TRBJ1-4	-	TGTGCCAGCAGCCCTAAGGGAGGGAGGGCCGAAAAACTGTTTTTT	CASSPKGGRAEKLFF
-	TRBV12-3/TRBV12-4	TRBJ2-2	-	TGTGCCAGCCGCGCCGGGGCGAACACCGGGGAGCTGTTTTTT	CASRAGANTGELFF
few	TRBV6-5	TRBJ1-1	-	TGTGCCAGCGCCCCGTCGGTGTTTCGCACTGAAGCTTTCTTT	CASAPSVFRTEAFF
-	TRBV4-3	TRBJ1-4	-	TGCGCCAGCAGAACCAGGAGAACCGCAACTAATGAAAAACTGTTTTTT	CASRTRRTATNEKLFF
few	TRBV20-1	TRBJ1-1	-	TGCAGTGCTAGAACGCAGGGAGGAACTGAAGCTTTCTTT	CSARTQGGTEAFF
few	TRBV12-3/TRBV12-4	TRBJ1-1	-	TGTGCCAGCAGTTTCATCACCACAGAGAACACTGAAGCTTTCTTT	CASSFITTENTEAFF
-	TRBV10-3	TRBJ2-3	-	TGTGCCATCAGTGGACGGGGGAACACAGATACGCAGTATTTT	CAISGRGNTDTQYF
-	TRBV4-1	TRBJ1-5	-	TGCGCCAGCAGCCCACAACCTGGAGGAAGCAATCAGCCCCAGCATTTT	CASSPQPGGSNQPQHF
few	TRBV2	TRBJ2-7	TRBD1	TGTGCCAGCAGGGGACAGAGGAGCTCCTACGAGCAGTACTTC	CASRGQRSSYEQYF
few	TRBV20-1	TRBJ2-2	TRBD1	TGCAGTGCTAGAGACAGTCTGACAGGGTACACCGGGGAGCTGTTTTTT	CSARDSLTGYTGELFF
few	TRBV7-3	TRBJ1-2	TRBD1	TGTGCCAGCAGCCCGACAGGGGGCGCGCATGGCTACACCTTC	CASSPTGGAHGYTF
-	TRBV3-1	TRBJ2-5	TRBD2	TGTGCCAGCAGCCAAGATCTGGGGGGGTCAGGGACCCAGTACTTC	CASSQDLGGSGTQYF
-	TRBV18	TRBJ2-1	-	TGTGCCAGCTCACCATCAATCAATGAGCAGTTCTTC	CASSPSINEQFF
-	TRBV6-6	TRBJ1-1	-	TGTGCCAGCAGCCGAAACAACAGGCTAGAGGACACTGAAGCTTTCTTT	CASSRNNRLEDTEAFF
-	TRBV12-3/TRBV12-4	TRBJ1-2	-	TGTGCCAGCAGAGAAACTGGCCCTGGTGGCTACACCTTC	CASRETGPGGYTF
many	TRBV4-3	TRBJ2-5	-	TGCGCCAGCAGCCAAGATGTAGCTACCGACCAGTACTTC	CASSQDVATDQYF
few	TRBV2	TRBJ1-2	-	TGTGCCAGCAGTCCTACTCGGGACTCTGATGGCTACACCTTC	CASSPTRDSDGYTF
many	TRBV5-5	TRBJ2-3	TRBD2	TGTGCCAGCAGCTTGGTTAGCGGGAGAGCAGATACGCAGTATTTT	CASSLVSGRADTQYF
-	TRBV2	TRBJ2-1	TRBD2	TGTGCCAGCAGTGAAGGGATAGCGGGGAATGAGCAGTTCTTC	CASSEGIAGNEQFF
-	TRBV6-2/TRBV6-3	TRBJ2-1	-	TGTGCCAGCAGTTTGATCAGGACGAATGAGCAGTTCTTC	CASSLIRTNEQFF
-	TRBV15	TRBJ1-1	-	TGTGCCACCAGCAGTAACGTTATGAACACTGAAGCTTTCTTT	CATSSNVMNTEAFF
-	TRBV7-9	TRBJ2-3	TRBD2	TGTGCCAGCAGCCCGACCGGGAGGACAGATACGCAGTATTTT	CASSPTGRTDTQYF
-	TRBV12-3/TRBV12-4	TRBJ1-1	-	TGTGCCAGCAGGGTAATGGAGTACACTGAAGCTTTCTTT	CASRVMEYTEAFF
-	TRBV7-2	TRBJ2-5	-	TGTGCCAGCAGCTTAGTGGGCGGAATGGGAGAGACCCAGTACTTC	CASSLVGGMGETQYF
many	TRBV10-3	TRBJ2-7	TRBD2	TGTGCCATCAGTGAGCCTAGCGGTGTCGAGCAGTACTTC	CAISEPSGVEQYF
few	TRBV5-6	TRBJ2-7	-	TGTGCCAGCAGCTTGGTGGGGGAGGATAACTACGAGCAGTACTTC	CASSLVGEDNYEQYF
many	TRBV20-1	TRBJ1-2	-	TGCAGTGCTAGAGATCTTAGGGGCTATGACTATGGCTACACCTTC	CSARDLRGYDYGYTF
-	TRBV5-1	TRBJ1-4	-	TGCGCCAGCAGCCACAGGGCGGAGACTGAAAAACTGTTTTTT	CASSHRAETEKLFF
-	TRBV7-8	TRBJ2-3	TRBD2	TGTGCCAGCAGCGAAGCCCCCAGCGGGAGGGCCGCAGATACGCAGTATTTT	CASSEAPSGRAADTQYF
-	TRBV6-2/TRBV6-3	TRBJ2-7	-	TGTGCCAGCAGCCCGGGGGACGGCACCTACGAGCAGTACTTC	CASSPGDGTYEQYF
few	TRBV12-3/TRBV12-4	TRBJ2-2	TRBD1	TGTGCCAGCAGTTTCAGGACAGGGGTCACCGGGGAGCTGTTTTTT	CASSFRTGVTGELFF